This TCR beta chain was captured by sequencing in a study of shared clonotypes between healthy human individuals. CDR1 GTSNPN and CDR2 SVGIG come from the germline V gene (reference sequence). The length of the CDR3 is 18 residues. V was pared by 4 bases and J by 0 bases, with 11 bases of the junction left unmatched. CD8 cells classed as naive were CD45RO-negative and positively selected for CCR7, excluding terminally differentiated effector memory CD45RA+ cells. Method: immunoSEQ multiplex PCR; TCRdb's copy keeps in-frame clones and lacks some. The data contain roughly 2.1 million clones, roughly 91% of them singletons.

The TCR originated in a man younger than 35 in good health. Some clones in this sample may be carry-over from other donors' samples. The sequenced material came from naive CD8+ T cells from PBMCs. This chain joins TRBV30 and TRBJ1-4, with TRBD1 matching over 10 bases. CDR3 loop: CAWNGMGQGPATNEKLFF. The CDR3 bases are TGTGCCTGGAATGGGATGGGACAGGGGCCTGCAACTAATGAAAAACTGTTTTTT.